This T cell receptor beta chain comes out of a study of T cell responses to AZD1222 COVID-19 vaccine. Notes on this clone: As yet, its antigen is unknown.

Study-wide findings and caveats: Spike-spanning, vaccine-associated CD4 TCRs were dominant at 160-218 and 743-854. The sample set comprised mostly white British donors with more females, and clonal diversity was possibly underestimated.

Assay: immunoSEQ multiplex PCR; the TCRdb copy retains only in-frame clones and omits some. The sample holds roughly 110,000 clones; 85% to 90% are singletons and the top ten take about 4.9%. Here the sequenced sample was peripheral blood, taken on day 0 of AZD1222 vaccination. This sequence was found in an adult in good health.

The CDR3 loop reads CASSRSGTGDYEQYF. CDR3 DNA sequence: TGTGCCAGCAGCCGTTCCGGGACAGGGGATTACGAGCAGTACTTC. The rearrangement uses TRBV7-3 and TRBJ2-7; 10 bases are a match to TRBD1. Germline values: CDR1 SGHTA, CDR2 FQGTGA. The CDR3 has 15 amino acids. The V segment lost 5 bases and the J segment 4 bases; nucleotides outside the gene matches: 8.